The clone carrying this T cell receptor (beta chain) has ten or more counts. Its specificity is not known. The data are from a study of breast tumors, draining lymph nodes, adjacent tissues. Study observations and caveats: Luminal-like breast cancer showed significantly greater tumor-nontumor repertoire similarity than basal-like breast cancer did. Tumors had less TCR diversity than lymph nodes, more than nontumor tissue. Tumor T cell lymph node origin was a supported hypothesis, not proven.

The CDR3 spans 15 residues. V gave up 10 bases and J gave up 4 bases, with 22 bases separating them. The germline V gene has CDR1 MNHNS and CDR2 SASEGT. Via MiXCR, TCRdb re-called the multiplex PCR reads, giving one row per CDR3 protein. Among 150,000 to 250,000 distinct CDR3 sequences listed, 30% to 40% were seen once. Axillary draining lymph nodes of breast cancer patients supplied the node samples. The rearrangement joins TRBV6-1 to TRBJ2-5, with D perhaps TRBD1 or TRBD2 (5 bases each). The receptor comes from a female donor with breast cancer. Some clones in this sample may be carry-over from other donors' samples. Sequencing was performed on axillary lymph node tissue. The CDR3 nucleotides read TGTGCCACCCTCCCGGCGCTTGGGACGGGAGAGACCCAGTACTTC. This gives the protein CATLPALGTGETQYF.